This is a list of T cell receptor beta chains from one sample in a study of metastatic and nonmetastatic thyroid tumors. TCRdb redid the clone calls on the PCR reads using MiXCR. This table holds approximately 69,000 clones, 14% found once. Sequenced material: blood. These receptors originate from a male donor with papillary thyroid cancer or a benign thyroid nodule (not recorded which). Some clones in this sample may be carry-over from other donors' samples. Each CDR3 is given with its conserved first and last residue. Each record gives: V gene, clone size, D gene, J gene, CDR3 DNA, CDR3 protein. The D gene is left open where the match is weak. Expanded clones get a size class; other rows say once, few or many, or leave the size out.

TRBV27,NA,NA,TRBJ2-3,TGTGCCAGCAGTTTATCTCAGGGCCGGGGATCCCCGCAGTATTTT,CASSLSQGRGSPQYF
TRBV11-2,many,NA,TRBJ1-3,TGTGCCAGCAGCCACTACTCTGGAAACACCATATATTTT,CASSHYSGNTIYF
TRBV7-8,many,NA,TRBJ2-3,TGTGCCAGCAGTTGGGGGCGGTTACCCCCCACAGATACGCAGTATTTT,CASSWGRLPPTDTQYF
TRBV6-4,many,NA,TRBJ2-1,TGTGCCAGCAGTGATGGGTCAATTAATGAGCAGTTCTTC,CASSDGSINEQFF
TRBV19,many,NA,TRBJ1-6,TGTGCCAGCGGGACTAGCTCCTATAATTCACCCCTCCACTTT,CASGTSSYNSPLHF
TRBV2,many,NA,TRBJ2-2,TGTGCCAGCAGTGTGGTGTCGGCAATCATCGCCGGGGAGCTGTTTTTT,CASSVVSAIIAGELFF
TRBV6-1,few,NA,TRBJ1-2,TGTGCAAGCAAGCCAGACTATGGCTACACATTC,CASKPDYGYTF
TRBV12-3/TRBV12-4,many,NA,TRBJ1-2,TGTGCCAGCAGCCAAAGGGGCTATGGCTACACCTTC,CASSQRGYGYTF
TRBV6-1,many,NA,TRBJ1-5,TGTGCCAGCAGGGACGTTATCAGCAATCAGCCCCAGCATTTT,CASRDVISNQPQHF
TRBV12-3/TRBV12-4,many,TRBD1,TRBJ2-1,TGTGCCAGCAGTAGCGGACAGGGTGCCAATGAGCAGTTCTTC,CASSSGQGANEQFF
TRBV19,many,TRBD1,TRBJ1-2,TGTGCCAGTAGTATAAACCGGGACAGGGGTCAATACCCCTATGGCTACACCTTC,CASSINRDRGQYPYGYTF
TRBV20-1,many,TRBD1,TRBJ1-2,TGCAGTGCTAGGGCGGGACAGGCAGACTATGGCTACACCTTC,CSARAGQADYGYTF
TRBV7-2,NA,NA,TRBJ2-1,TGTGCCAGCAGCTTAGCGAGGTTAGCAGCGCCCTCCTACAATGAGCAGTTCTTC,CASSLARLAAPSYNEQFF
TRBV2,NA,NA,TRBJ1-6,TGTGCCAGCAGTGTGGGGGATTCACCCCTCCACTTT,CASSVGDSPLHF
TRBV12-3/TRBV12-4,many,NA,TRBJ1-1,TGTGCCAGCAGTCCCCAACAGCACACTGAAGCTTTCTTT,CASSPQQHTEAFF
TRBV7-8,many,NA,TRBJ1-3,TGTGCCAGCAGCCCCCACAGGATTATCTCTGGAAACACCATATATTTT,CASSPHRIISGNTIYF
TRBV6-1,few,NA,TRBJ1-4,TGTGCCAGCAGCCTCCGGGGTCATGAAGAAAAACTGTTTTTT,CASSLRGHEEKLFF
TRBV4-1,many,NA,TRBJ1-4,TGCGCCAGCAGCCAATCTCCGGGGCCTCAGGGTGAAAAACTGTTTTTT,CASSQSPGPQGEKLFF
TRBV6-1,NA,NA,TRBJ2-1,TGTGCCAGCAGAGCCGGACAACCCGTTCAGTTCTTC,CASRAGQPVQFF
TRBV6-1,few,NA,TRBJ2-7,TGTGCCAGCAGCACTAGCACTTACGAGCAGTACTTC,CASSTSTYEQYF
TRBV28,NA,TRBD2,TRBJ2-1,TGTGCTAGCAGTATACCCGCGGCGGGAGACAATGAGCAGTTCTTT,CASSIPAAGDNEQFF
TRBV10-1,many,NA,TRBJ2-3,TGCGCCAGCAGTGAGACTCCAACTAGCACAGATACGCAGTATTTT,CASSETPTSTDTQYF
TRBV6-5,few,NA,TRBJ2-2,TGTGCCAGCATTTACTCGATGCCCGTGACCACCGGGGAGCTGTTTTTT,CASIYSMPVTTGELFF
TRBV9,once,TRBD1,TRBJ1-2,TGTGCCAGCAGCCCCCGGACAGGGAGTACCTATGGCTACACCTTC,CASSPRTGSTYGYTF
TRBV5-1,many,NA,TRBJ1-6,TGCGCCAGCCGCCAGAATAATTCACCCCTCCACTTT,CASRQNNSPLHF
TRBV28,NA,NA,TRBJ1-2,TGTGCCAGCAGCCCGAGGGGGGGCTTCGGCGGCTACACCTTC,CASSPRGGFGGYTF
TRBV6-2/TRBV6-3,many,TRBD2,TRBJ2-1,TGTGCCAGCAGTAGGCGGGAGGGCCCCTATGAGCAGTTCTTC,CASSRREGPYEQFF
TRBV2,many,NA,TRBJ1-5,TGTGCCAGCAGAGACGGGTATAGCAATCAGCCCCAGCATTTT,CASRDGYSNQPQHF
TRBV27,many,TRBD2,TRBJ2-1,TGTGCCAGCAGTTTTTTTAGCGGGGGGAATGAGCAGTTCTTC,CASSFFSGGNEQFF
TRBV6-1,many,NA,TRBJ1-1,TGTGCCAGCAGTGAACCGTACGGGTTTGAGAACACTGAAGCTTTCTTT,CASSEPYGFENTEAFF
TRBV4-2,many,TRBD2,TRBJ2-7,TGTGCCAGCAGCCCTAGGACTAGCGGACGCCACGAGCAGTACTTC,CASSPRTSGRHEQYF
TRBV20-1,many,NA,TRBJ2-7,TGCAGTGCTAGAGAAGTTTGGCCGGGGCGCGAGCAGTACTTC,CSAREVWPGREQYF
TRBV2,many,NA,TRBJ1-2,TGTGCCAGCAGCCGGGACGGGAACTATGGCTACACCTTC,CASSRDGNYGYTF
TRBV7-6,many,NA,TRBJ2-5,TGTGCCAGCAGCCAGGGACCTACCCAAGAGACCCAGTACTTC,CASSQGPTQETQYF
TRBV9,many,TRBD2,TRBJ2-1,TGTGCCAGCACCCCCGGGGTAGGTAGCGGGAGTTACTACAATGAGCAGTTCTTC,CASTPGVGSGSYYNEQFF
TRBV4-2,many,NA,TRBJ1-5,TGTGCCAGCAGCCAAATACAATCGGGCAATCAGCCCCAGCATTTT,CASSQIQSGNQPQHF
TRBV4-3,many,TRBD1,TRBJ2-1,TGCGCCAGCAGCCAGGCCGGGACAGGGGTCTACAATGAGCAGTTCTTC,CASSQAGTGVYNEQFF